This T cell receptor beta chain was captured in a study of blood T cell repertoires in COVID-19. Study-level information: Nucleic acid was either cDNA or gDNA, and it came from T cells, B-cell-depleted T cells, or PBMCs.

Repertoires were generated with immunoSEQ multiplex PCR, while TCRdb's copy carries only in-frame clones and drops some. The sample lists about 200,000 clones; more than 75% were seen once. Germline V gene lookup returns CDR1 SGHKS and CDR2 YYEKEE (reference sequence). The CDR3 spans 16 residues. Trimming pared 0 bases from V and 0 bases from J, leaving 7 bases between. Enrollees, about 18 to 95 years old, lived in approximately 24 US areas. This TCR was sampled from a woman aged 50 to 60 with acute COVID-19. The sample was PBMCs or T cells enriched from blood (not recorded which). The J gene is TRBJ2-6, the V gene TRBV5-5; the D is unclear. The CDR3 loop is CASSLAFNSGANVLTF. CDR3 nucleotides: TGTGCCAGCAGCTTGGCCTTTAACTCTGGGGCCAACGTCCTGACTTTC.